A single sample gave rise to the 18 T cell receptor beta chains below, sequenced in a study of neoadjuvant anti-PD-1 for oral cavity cancer. The protocol was immunoSEQ multiplex PCR, while the TCRdb copy is restricted to in-frame clones and leaves out a portion. The table lists around 15,000 clones, 67% of them singletons. The sequenced sample was PBMCs, obtained before nivolumab (anti-PD-1) treatment. Receptors were obtained from a person aged 40 to 85 with oral cavity squamous cell carcinoma.

The chain is built from TRBV2 and TRBJ1-2; the D gene is possibly TRBD1 (5 bases). This CDR3 has 15 amino acids. Trimming pared 2 bases from V and 7 bases from J, leaving 17 bases between. The germline CDR1 and CDR2 sequences are SNHLY and FYNNEI. Here the CDR3 DNA reads TGTGCCAGCAGTGAATCCAATGCCCAGGGTGGTGGCTACACCTTC. It is translated as CASSESNAQGGGYTF.

The chain recombines TRBV6-1 with TRBJ2-1; 9 bases are a match to TRBD1. The germline gives CDR1 MNHNS, CDR2 SASEGT. This CDR3 has 13 residues. The V and J ends lost 8 bases and 8 bases, in that order; junction bases with no gene match: 7. The CDR3 here is CASWTGASYEQFF. The CDR3 DNA follows: TGTGCCAGCTGGACAGGGGCTAGCTATGAGCAGTTCTTC.

This clone turned up a few times. The J gene is TRBJ2-7, the V gene TRBV12-2; the table's TRBD2 call for D was not verified on the DNA. TRBV12-2 is a pseudogene. The CDR3 is 16 residues long. CDR3 protein: CASRWTDGDSYYEQYF. CDR3 coding DNA: TGTGCAAGTCGCTGGACCGATGGGGACTCCTACTACGAGCAGTACTTC.

The rearrangement uses TRBV30 and TRBJ1-2, with D possibly TRBD1 on 6 matching bases. The CDR3 is 15 residues long. Trimming shortened V by 5 bases and J by 8 bases, and 24 bases separated the two germline ends. Germline values: CDR1 GTSNPN, CDR2 SVGIG (reference sequence). The CDR3 sequence: CAWFHPLRQRGGYTF. In DNA, the CDR3 is TGTGCCTGGTTTCACCCCCTCCGACAAAGGGGGGGCTACACCTTC.

The chain carries TRBV6-1 and TRBJ2-1; D is possibly TRBD1 (5 bases). V shed 0 bases and J shed 1 base, with 16 bases lying between them. CDR3 length equals 18 residues. The germline gives CDR1 MNHNS, CDR2 SASEGT. CDR3 sequence reads: CASSEAAQRGRSYNEQFF. CDR3 coding DNA: TGTGCCAGCAGTGAAGCAGCTCAAAGGGGTAGATCCTACAATGAGCAGTTCTTC.

This sequence joins TRBV5-8 and TRBJ2-5, with D possibly being TRBD2 (5 bases). CDR1 is SGHTS, CDR2 YDEGEE, per germline. This CDR3 comprises 15 residues. Trimming removed 0 bases from V and 2 bases from J, with 11 bases in between. The CDR3 DNA sequence: TGTGCCAGCAGCTTGGCAGGACTTAAGCAAGAGACCCAGTACTTC. This codes for CASSLAGLKQETQYF.

CDR3 loop: CASSSIRDVSSYEQYF. CDR3 DNA sequence: TGTGCCAGCAGTTCAATCCGGGACGTCAGTTCCTACGAGCAGTACTTC. The V gene is TRBV27, the J gene TRBJ2-7, with D perhaps assigned TRBD1 or TRBD2 (5 bases each). Deletions cut 4 bases from V and 1 base from J, with 17 bases between. Germline loops: CDR1 MNHEY, CDR2 SMNVEV (reference sequence). The CDR3 is 16 residues long.

This clone has a handful of counts. The chain carries TRBV29-1 and TRBJ2-3, with 9 bases lining up with TRBD1. Germline V gene sequence: CDR1 SQVTM, CDR2 ANQGSEA. V dropped 4 bases and J dropped 2; count of bases not matched to a gene: 7. CDR3 size: 15 residues. CDR3 sequence: CSVVSGTGLTDTQYF. The CDR3 coding sequence is TGCAGCGTTGTCTCCGGGACAGGGCTCACAGATACGCAGTATTTT.

The chain is built from TRBV5-1 and TRBJ2-5; 7 bases align to TRBD2. The CDR3 is 15 residues long. Trimming cost V 2 bases and J 4 bases; bases outside gene matches: 8. Germline V CDR1 and CDR2: SGHRS, YFSETQ. The DNA of the CDR3 is TGCGCCAGCAGCTTTGGCGGGAGTCTCGGAGAGACCCAGTACTTC. Translation gives CASSFGGSLGETQYF.

This chain links TRBV30 with TRBJ2-3; 7 bases agree with TRBD2. This CDR3 is built from 16 residues. V lost 5 bases to trimming and J lost 2 bases; unmatched junction nucleotides: 13. Looked up from germline, CDR1 is GTSNPN and CDR2 is SVGIG (reference sequence). The CDR3 sequence is CAWVRFLTSSTDTQYF. CDR3 bases: TGTGCCTGGGTTCGGTTTTTGACTAGCTCCACAGATACGCAGTATTTT.

This chain uses TRBV11-2 with TRBJ2-7; a weak D match, TRBD2 (5 bases). Trimming cost V 2 bases and J 7 bases, with 9 bases left between them. The CDR3 sequence is 12 residues long. From germline, CDR1 is SGHAT and CDR2 FQNNGV. This CDR3 reads CASSLTGVEQYF. In DNA, the CDR3 is TGTGCCAGCAGCTTAACCGGGGTGGAGCAGTACTTC.

The rearrangement joins TRBV6-6 to TRBJ2-1, with D tentatively TRBD2 (5 bases). V gave up 4 bases and J gave up 6 bases, with 7 bases separating them. The CDR3 totals 12 residues. Germline CDR1 MNHNY, CDR2 SVGAGI (reference sequence). CDR3 loop: CASSFSGNEQFF. The CDR3 DNA follows: TGTGCCAGCAGTTTCAGCGGCAATGAGCAGTTCTTC.

This clone has only one observation. This rearrangement joins TRBV4-1 to TRBJ1-1; 7 bases line up with TRBD1. V lost 4 bases, J lost 2 bases, and 4 bases stayed unmatched. In germline, CDR1 is MGHRA, CDR2 YSYEKL. This CDR3 comprises 14 residues. The CDR3 DNA sequence: TGCGCCAGCAGCCGGGACAGACTAAACACTGAAGCTTTCTTT. This sequence encodes CASSRDRLNTEAFF.

V gene TRBV6-6 combines with J gene TRBJ2-7; D unclear. V was pared by 4 bases and J by 6 bases, with 4 bases between. The length of the CDR3 is 10 residues. Germline values: CDR1 MNHNY, CDR2 SVGAGI (reference sequence). The CDR3 coding sequence is TGTGCCAGCAGTTTGGGCGAGCAGTACTTC. Translating gives CASSLGEQYF.

The chain carries TRBV28 and TRBJ2-1; 11 bases align to TRBD2. In germline, CDR1 is MDHEN, CDR2 SYDVKM. V trimming: 11 bases; J trimming: 7 bases; junction bases outside the gene matches: 13. The CDR3 totals 15 residues. As DNA, the CDR3 is TGTGCCGGGACTAGCGGAACCTTAAGTGGGAATGAGCAGTTCTTC. Residues: CAGTSGTLSGNEQFF.

The V gene is TRBV13, the J gene TRBJ1-3, with 7 bases that match TRBD1. The CDR3 is 16 residues long. The trim removed 5 bases at V and 4 bases at J, leaving 11 bases unmatched. Looked up from germline, CDR1 is PRHDT and CDR2 is FYEKMQ (reference sequence). This chain's CDR3 is CASSRGGTAAGNTIYF. CDR3 nucleotides: TGTGCCAGCAGCCGCGGAGGGACAGCGGCGGGAAACACCATATATTTT. Full variable domain (rest looked up from reference TRBV13 and TRBJ1-3): AAGVIQSPRHLIKEKRETATLKCYPIPRHDTVYWYQQGPGQDPQFLISFYEKMQSDKGSIPDRFSAQQFSDYHSELNMSSLELGDSALYFCASSRGGTAAGNTIYFGEGSWLTVV.

The chain links TRBV5-6 to TRBJ1-2, with D unclear. Germline V gene lookup returns CDR1 SGHDT and CDR2 YYEEEE. V was pared by 0 bases and J by 9 bases, with 9 bases between. CDR3 length equals 12 residues. CDR3 residues: CASSLDRISYTF. The CDR3 nucleotides are TGTGCCAGCAGCTTGGACAGAATAAGCTACACCTTC. Full variable domain (remainder filled in from reference TRBV5-6 and TRBJ1-2): DAGVTQSPTHLIKTRGQQVTLRCSPKSGHDTVSWYQQALGQGPQFIFQYYEEEERQRGNFPDRFSGHQFPNYSSELNVNALLLGDSALYLCASSLDRISYTFGSGTRLTVV.

This sequence joins TRBV29-1 and TRBJ2-7; unclear D gene. Germline loops: CDR1 SQVTM, CDR2 ANQGSEA. The V end was cut by 6 bases, the J end by 2 bases, with 8 bases between. The CDR3 length is 11 residues. CDR3 sequence (DNA): TGCAGCGTGCAGATTACCTACGAGCAGTACTTC. This encodes CSVQITYEQYF.